This is a list of T cell receptor beta chains from one sample in a study of T cells expressing NK-cell markers. TCRdb re-called the 5' RACE reads; every CDR3 protein appears as one record, without DNA. This table lists 150,000 to 160,000 distinct CDR3 sequences. Input material: blood T cells: a sorted CD56 or NKG2C T cell subset, CD4+ or CD8+ T cells, or bulk PBMC T cells (not recorded which). Source of these receptors: a woman between 50 and 59 years old in good health. Both conserved end residues are part of each CDR3.

>TRBJ1-2|TRBV3-1
CASSHLRTGNYGYTF
>TRBJ1-5|TRBV20-1
CSAKDSFAQPQHF
>TRBJ2-6|TRBV20-1
CSAKTDYSGANVLTF
>TRBJ2-5|TRBV20-1
CSADTLAGEETQYF
>TRBJ2-1|TRBV10-3
CAINTPRGEQFF
>TRBJ1-2|TRBV7-9
CASSTNSEGDYGYTF
>TRBJ1-5|TRBV20-1
CSAREYRGAYQPQHF
>TRBJ2-1|TRBV28
CASSVQGGDNEQFF
>TRBJ2-3|TRBV10-1
CASSESGGSPIRDTQYF
>TRBJ2-7|TRBV20-1
CSARDGASEGYEQYF
>TRBJ1-5|TRBV6-1
CASSDRTGGQPQHF
>TRBJ2-7|TRBV24-1
CATSEGTLREQYF
>TRBJ2-3|TRBV27
CASTAWSSRTDTQYF
>TRBJ1-4|TRBV20-1
CSVSNLDGGGKLFF
>TRBJ2-4|TRBV12-3/TRBV12-4
CASTTIAKNIQYF
>TRBJ2-5|TRBV12-3/TRBV12-4
CASSLAIGLAGTYF
>TRBJ1-3|TRBV4-2
CASSQWPGQGANTGNTIYF
>TRBJ2-2|TRBV5-1
CASSLSQRNTGELFF
>TRBJ1-1|TRBV7-8
CASSLMGMATEAFF
>TRBJ2-1|TRBV20-1
CSARTVASSYNEQFF
>TRBJ2-7|TRBV5-5
CASSFRAETYEQYF
>TRBJ2-7|TRBV14
CASSQDRVWIWPERHEQYF
>TRBJ2-7|TRBV28
CASTQGADPYEQYF
>TRBJ2-1|TRBV21-1
CASSGGGEQFF
>TRBJ2-1|TRBV11-3
CASSPRTGGKNEQFF
>TRBJ2-7|TRBV12-5
CASALAGSGRRYEQYF
>TRBJ2-7|TRBV30
CAWSGQGPYEQYF
>TRBJ2-2|TRBV20-1
CSARDPSGTTGDLFF
>TRBJ2-5|TRBV27
CASLYGETQYF
>TRBJ2-1|TRBV20-1
CSARVRHYNEQFF
>TRBJ1-1|TRBV6-1
CASSEGQGLNTEAFF
>TRBJ2-2|TRBV11-2
CASSRLPRGGGTGELFF
>TRBJ2-1|TRBV27
CATLGGAYNEQFF
>TRBJ2-1|TRBV27
CASSLLRGGPNEQFF
>TRBJ2-1|TRBV3-1
CASSQGQAGNEQFF
>TRBJ2-7|TRBV28
CASSLIDYEQYF
>TRBJ1-1|TRBV7-6
CASSLAPQGAMVTEAFF
>TRBJ2-1|TRBV7-6
CASSSPQAREGYNEQFF
>TRBJ1-5|TRBV11-2
CASSLGPDHSNQPQHF
>TRBJ2-7|TRBV5-6
CASSLGTDSYEQYF